These 4 T cell receptor beta chains originate from one sample sequenced in a study of blood T cells in healthy people across ages. The authors ran a second PCR of about 6 to 11 cycles using a sample-barcoded 5' primer and a J-beta primer mix. MiXCR, applied by TCRdb to the 5' RACE reads, yields one record per CDR3 protein. The sample shows around 1,000,000 distinct CDR3 sequences, approximately 25% of them seen only once. The same data also contributed to another study, on T cells of mothers and their children.

What was sequenced was blood. All receptors come from a girl between 2 and 10 years old in good health.

This clonotype was recorded a few times. V is TRBV28 and J is TRBJ1-2, with D perhaps matching TRBD1 (5 bases). V gave up 11 bases and J gave up 8 bases, with 15 bases separating them. The CDR3 has 11 residues. Germline loops: CDR1 MDHEN, CDR2 SYDVKM. Here the CDR3 DNA reads TGTGCCGGAGGGACCTTACAGGGCTACACCTTC. Encoded protein: CAGGTLQGYTF.

This clonotype came up a few times. The genes are TRBV20-1 and TRBJ2-1; 8 positions agree with TRBD2. Gene TRBJ2-5 matches the end of the DNA better, so the J call may be wrong. Germline V gene sequence: CDR1 DFQATT, CDR2 SNEGSKA (reference sequence). The length of the CDR3 is 16 residues. The CDR3 DNA reads TGCAGTGCTAGAGAAGGCCGGGGGGGCGGGGAAGAGACCCAGTACTTC. Amino acids: CSAREGRGGGEETQYF.

This clonotype was observed a few times. This chain links TRBV3-1 with TRBJ2-7, with TRBD2 as a possible D gene (5 bases). Between the trimmed V and J ends, which lost 3 bases and 7 bases, there was a span of 10 bases. This CDR3 contains 12 residues. The V gene's germline CDR1 is LGHDT and CDR2 YNNKEL (reference sequence). CDR3 loop: CASSQRTGEQYF. CDR3 DNA sequence: TGTGCCAGCAGCCAGAGGACGGGGGAGCAGTACTTC.

This clonotype has just a few counts. The rearrangement links TRBV7-2 to TRBJ1-1; D remains unclear. Germline V lookup: CDR1 SGHTA, CDR2 FQGNSA. This CDR3 spans 15 amino acids. Trimming removed 1 base at V and 2 bases at J, with 11 bases between. DNA for the CDR3: TGTGCCAGCAGCTTAGGCGGTGAGGGAAACACTGAAGCTTTCTTT. It yields the protein CASSLGGEGNTEAFF.